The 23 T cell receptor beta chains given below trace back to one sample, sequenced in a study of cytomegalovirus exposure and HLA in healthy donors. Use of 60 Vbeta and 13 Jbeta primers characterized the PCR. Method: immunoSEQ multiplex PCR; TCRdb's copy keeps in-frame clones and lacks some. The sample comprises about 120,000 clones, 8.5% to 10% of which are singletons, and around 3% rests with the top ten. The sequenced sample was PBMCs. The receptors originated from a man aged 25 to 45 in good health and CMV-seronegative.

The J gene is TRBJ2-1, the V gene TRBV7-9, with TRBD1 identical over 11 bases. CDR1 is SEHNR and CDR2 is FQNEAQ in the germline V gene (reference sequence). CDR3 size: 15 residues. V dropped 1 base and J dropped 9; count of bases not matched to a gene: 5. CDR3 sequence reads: CASSLGLGQGGEQFF. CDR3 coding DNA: TGTGCCAGCAGCTTAGGGCTGGGACAGGGGGGTGAGCAGTTCTTC.

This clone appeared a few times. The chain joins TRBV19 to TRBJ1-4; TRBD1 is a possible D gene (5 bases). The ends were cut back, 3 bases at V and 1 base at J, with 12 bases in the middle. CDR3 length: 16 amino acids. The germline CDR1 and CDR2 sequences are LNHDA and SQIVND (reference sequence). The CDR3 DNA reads TGTGCCAGTAGTATTCCAAGGGGCGTAACTAATGAAAAACTGTTTTTT. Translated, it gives CASSIPRGVTNEKLFF.

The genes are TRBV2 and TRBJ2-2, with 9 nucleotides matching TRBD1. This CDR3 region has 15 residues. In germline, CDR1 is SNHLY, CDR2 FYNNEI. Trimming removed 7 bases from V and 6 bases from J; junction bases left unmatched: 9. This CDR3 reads CASTRQGGGPGELFF. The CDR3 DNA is TGTGCCAGCACGAGACAGGGGGGTGGACCCGGGGAGCTGTTTTTT.

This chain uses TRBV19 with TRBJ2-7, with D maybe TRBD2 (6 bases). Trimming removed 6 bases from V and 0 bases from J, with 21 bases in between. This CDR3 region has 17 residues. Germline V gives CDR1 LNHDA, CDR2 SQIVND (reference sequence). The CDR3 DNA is TGTGCCAGTAGCCTCTCAGTGGGGCGGGGAAGCTCCTACGAGCAGTACTTC. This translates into CASSLSVGRGSSYEQYF.

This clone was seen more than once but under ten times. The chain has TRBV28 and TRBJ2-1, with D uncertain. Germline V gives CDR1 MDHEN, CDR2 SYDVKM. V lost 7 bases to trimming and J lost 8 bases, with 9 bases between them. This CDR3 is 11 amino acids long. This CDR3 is CASTRVDEQFF. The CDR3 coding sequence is TGTGCCAGCACCCGTGTCGATGAGCAGTTCTTC.

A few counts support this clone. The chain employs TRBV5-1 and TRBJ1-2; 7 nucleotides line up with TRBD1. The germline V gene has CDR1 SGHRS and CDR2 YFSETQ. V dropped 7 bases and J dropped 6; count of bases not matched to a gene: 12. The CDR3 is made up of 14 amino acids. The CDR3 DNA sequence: TGCGCCAGCGCCCCGGGACAGAGACCTCATGGCTACACCTTC. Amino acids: CASAPGQRPHGYTF.

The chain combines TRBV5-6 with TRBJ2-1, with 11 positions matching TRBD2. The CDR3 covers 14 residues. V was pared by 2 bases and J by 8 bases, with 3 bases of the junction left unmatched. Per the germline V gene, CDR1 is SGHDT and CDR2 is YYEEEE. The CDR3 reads CASSFYSGRDEQFF. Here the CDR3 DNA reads TGTGCCAGCAGCTTTTATAGCGGGAGGGATGAGCAGTTCTTC.

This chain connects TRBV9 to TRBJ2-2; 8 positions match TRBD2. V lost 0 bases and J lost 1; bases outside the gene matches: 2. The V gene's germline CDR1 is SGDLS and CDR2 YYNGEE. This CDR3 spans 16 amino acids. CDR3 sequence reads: CASSVGLAGNTGELFF. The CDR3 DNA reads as TGTGCCAGCAGCGTAGGTCTAGCGGGGAACACCGGGGAGCTGTTTTTT.

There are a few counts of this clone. The CDR3 nucleotides are TGCGCCAGCATTACGCGGGAAGGGGAGACCCAGTACTTC. Its protein product is CASITREGETQYF. This chain links TRBV10-1 with TRBJ2-5; D might be TRBD2 (6 bases). From germline, CDR1 is WNHNN and CDR2 SYGVQD (reference sequence). V dropped 7 bases and J dropped 5 bases, with 14 bases sitting between them. The CDR3 is 13 amino acids.

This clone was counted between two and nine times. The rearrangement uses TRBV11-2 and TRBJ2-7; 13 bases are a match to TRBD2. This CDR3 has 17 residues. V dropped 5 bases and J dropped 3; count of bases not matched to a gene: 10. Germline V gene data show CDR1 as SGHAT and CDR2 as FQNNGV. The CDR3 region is CASSPQQGLAGYYEQYF. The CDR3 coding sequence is TGTGCCAGCAGCCCTCAACAGGGACTAGCGGGGTACTACGAGCAGTACTTC.

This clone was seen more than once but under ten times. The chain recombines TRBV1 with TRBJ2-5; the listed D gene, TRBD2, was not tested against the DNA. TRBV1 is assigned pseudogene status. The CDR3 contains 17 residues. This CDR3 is CTSSQDSRAGDQETQYF. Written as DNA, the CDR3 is TGCACCAGCAGCCAAGATTCTCGAGCGGGGGACCAAGAGACCCAGTACTTC.

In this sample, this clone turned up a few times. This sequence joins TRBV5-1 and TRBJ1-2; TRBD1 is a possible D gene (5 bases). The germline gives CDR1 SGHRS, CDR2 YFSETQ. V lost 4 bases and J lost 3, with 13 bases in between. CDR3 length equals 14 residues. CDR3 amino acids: CASSKDIGDYGYTF. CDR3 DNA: TGCGCCAGCAGCAAGGACATAGGTGACTATGGCTACACCTTC.

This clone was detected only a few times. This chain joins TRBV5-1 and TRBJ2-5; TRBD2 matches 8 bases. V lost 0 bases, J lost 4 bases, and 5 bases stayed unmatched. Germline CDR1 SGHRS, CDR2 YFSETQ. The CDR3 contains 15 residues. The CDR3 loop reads CASSLAGGGRETQYF. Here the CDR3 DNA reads TGCGCCAGCAGCTTGGCCGGGGGGGGGAGAGAGACCCAGTACTTC.

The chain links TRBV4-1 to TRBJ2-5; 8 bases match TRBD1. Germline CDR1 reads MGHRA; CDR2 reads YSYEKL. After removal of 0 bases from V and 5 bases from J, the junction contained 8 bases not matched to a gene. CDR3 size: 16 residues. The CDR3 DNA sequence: TGCGCCAGCAGCCAAGAGCAGGGGGCGGCTGGGGAGACCCAGTACTTC. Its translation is CASSQEQGAAGETQYF.

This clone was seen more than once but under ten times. The DNA for the CDR3 is TGTGCCAGCAGCTTGCAGCGGAGGGGATCCTACAATGAGCAGTTCTTC. Protein product: CASSLQRRGSYNEQFF. V and J are TRBV5-6 and TRBJ2-1; D is possibly TRBD2 (6 bases). The V end was cut by 1 base, the J end by 1 base, with 12 bases between. CDR3 size: 16 residues. Germline loops: CDR1 SGHDT, CDR2 YYEEEE.

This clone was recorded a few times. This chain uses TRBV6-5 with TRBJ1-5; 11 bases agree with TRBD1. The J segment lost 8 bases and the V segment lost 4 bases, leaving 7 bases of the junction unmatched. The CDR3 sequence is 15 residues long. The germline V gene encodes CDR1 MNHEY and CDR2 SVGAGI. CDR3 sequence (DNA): TGTGCCAGCAGTTTTGGACAGGGGGCGGGAAAGCCCCAGCATTTT. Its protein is CASSFGQGAGKPQHF.

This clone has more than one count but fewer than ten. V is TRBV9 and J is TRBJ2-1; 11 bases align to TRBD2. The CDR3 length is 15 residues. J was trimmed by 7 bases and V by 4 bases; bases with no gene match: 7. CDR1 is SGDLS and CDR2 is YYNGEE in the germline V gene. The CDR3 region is CASSPQTSGTNEQFF. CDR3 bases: TGTGCCAGCAGCCCACAGACTAGCGGGACGAATGAGCAGTTCTTC. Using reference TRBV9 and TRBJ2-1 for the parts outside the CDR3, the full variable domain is DSGVTQTPKHLITATGQRVTLRCSPRSGDLSVYWYQQSLDQGLQFLIQYYNGEERAKGNILERFSAQQFPDLHSELNLSSLELGDSALYFCASSPQTSGTNEQFFGPGTRLTVL.

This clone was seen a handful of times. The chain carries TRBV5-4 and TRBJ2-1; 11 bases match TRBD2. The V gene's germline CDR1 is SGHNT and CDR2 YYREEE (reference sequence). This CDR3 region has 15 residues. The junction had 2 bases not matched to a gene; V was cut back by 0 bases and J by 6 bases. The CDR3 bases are TGTGCCAGCAGCTTGGTAGCGGGAGGGGGCAATGAGCAGTTCTTC. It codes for CASSLVAGGGNEQFF. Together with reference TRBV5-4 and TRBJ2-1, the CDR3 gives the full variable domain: ETGVTQSPTHLIKTRGQQVTLRCSSQSGHNTVSWYQQALGQGPQFIFQYYREEENGRGNFPPRFSGLQFPNYSSELNVNALELDDSALYLCASSLVAGGGNEQFFGPGTRLTVL.

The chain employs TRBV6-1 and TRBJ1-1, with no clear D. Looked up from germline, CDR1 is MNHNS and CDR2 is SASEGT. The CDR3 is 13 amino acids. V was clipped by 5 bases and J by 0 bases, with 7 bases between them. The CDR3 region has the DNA TGTGCCAGCAGTTCTACGGTGAACACTGAAGCTTTCTTT. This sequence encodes CASSSTVNTEAFF.

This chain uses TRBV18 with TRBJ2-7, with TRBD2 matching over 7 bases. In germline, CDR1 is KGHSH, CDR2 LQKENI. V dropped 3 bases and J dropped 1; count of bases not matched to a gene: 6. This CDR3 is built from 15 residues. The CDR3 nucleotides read TGTGCCAGCTCACCTTCCCGGACTAGTTCCTACGAGCAGTACTTC. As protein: CASSPSRTSSYEQYF.

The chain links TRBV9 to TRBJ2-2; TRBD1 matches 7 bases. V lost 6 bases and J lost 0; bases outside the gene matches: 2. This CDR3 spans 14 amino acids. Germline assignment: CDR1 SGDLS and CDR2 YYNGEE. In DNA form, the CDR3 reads TGTGCCAGCAACAGGGGAACGAACACCGGGGAGCTGTTTTTT. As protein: CASNRGTNTGELFF.

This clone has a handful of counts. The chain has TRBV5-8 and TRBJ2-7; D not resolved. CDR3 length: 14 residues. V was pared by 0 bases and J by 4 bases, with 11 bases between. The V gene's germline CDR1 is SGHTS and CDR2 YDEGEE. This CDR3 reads CASSLGQDLYEQYF. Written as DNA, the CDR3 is TGTGCCAGCAGCTTGGGACAAGACCTTTACGAGCAGTACTTC.

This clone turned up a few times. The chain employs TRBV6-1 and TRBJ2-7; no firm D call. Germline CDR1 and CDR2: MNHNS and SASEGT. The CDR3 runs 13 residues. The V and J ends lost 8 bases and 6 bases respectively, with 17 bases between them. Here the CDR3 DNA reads TGTGCCAGCTTATCGGCAGCGCAGCTCGAGCAGTACTTC. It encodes CASLSAAQLEQYF.